Given below is one TCR beta chain in context. This specimen belongs to a study of OX40 agonist ivuxolimab in advanced cancers. Study overall: Patients were dosed with the agonistic anti-OX40 (CD134) antibody ivuxolimab. Of the participants, 40% had some prior anti-PD-1, anti-PD-L1 or anti-CTLA-4 therapy, which was allowed.

Sequencing was performed with immunoSEQ multiplex PCR; in TCRdb, only in-frame clones are kept and a portion is missing. The sample records more than 60,000 clones, about 86% being singletons. V was cut by 0 bases and J by 1 base, with 10 bases left in between. Germline V gives CDR1 SGDLS, CDR2 YYNGEE. There are 15 residues in the CDR3. The V and J genes are TRBV9 and TRBJ1-1, with D perhaps TRBD1 (5 bases). The sequence derives from an adult with an advanced solid tumor such as melanoma, head and neck, liver or kidney cancer. This sample comprised CD4+ or CD8+ T cells sorted from blood, obtained in a trial of the OX40 agonist ivuxolimab. CDR3 amino acids: CASSVVVGGNTEAFF. Written as DNA, the CDR3 is TGTGCCAGCAGCGTAGTAGTGGGGGGGAACACTGAAGCTTTCTTT. Together with reference TRBV9 and TRBJ1-1, the CDR3 gives the full variable domain: DSGVTQTPKHLITATGQRVTLRCSPRSGDLSVYWYQQSLDQGLQFLIQYYNGEERAKGNILERFSAQQFPDLHSELNLSSLELGDSALYFCASSVVVGGNTEAFFGQGTRLTVV.